This TCR beta chain was identified during a study of blood T cell repertoires in COVID-19. Looking at the study overall: Nucleic acid was either cDNA or gDNA, and it came from T cells, B-cell-depleted T cells, or PBMCs.

Source study methods: For nucleated cells, counts were estimated from reference gene primer amplification. Assay: immunoSEQ multiplex PCR; the TCRdb copy retains only in-frame clones and omits some. V, J and clone size derive from that table, while D and trimming were established from the DNA sequence. The table lists some 670,000 clones, around 89% of them singletons. Trimming removed 5 bases at V and 0 bases at J, with 11 bases between. The CDR3 loop spans 15 amino acids. Looked up from germline, CDR1 is MNHEY and CDR2 is SMNVEV (reference sequence). This receptor was obtained from a woman between 18 and 29 years old with acute or convalescent COVID-19. The gene calls are TRBV27 and TRBJ1-5; D may be TRBD1 (5 bases). Sequencing input: peripheral blood. In DNA form, the CDR3 reads TGTGCCAGCAGTCTAGGCGGGGGTAGCAATCAGCCCCAGCATTTT. Protein sequence: CASSLGGGSNQPQHF.